The 21 T cell receptor beta chains below were found in one sample sequenced in a study of blood T cells in healthy people across ages. A second about 6 to 11 cycle PCR used barcoded and J-beta primers. TCRdb re-called the 5' RACE reads with MiXCR, one entry per CDR3 protein. The sample comprises roughly 500,000 distinct CDR3 sequences, 27% of which are singletons, and approximately 18% rests with the top ten. Material: blood. These receptors came from a woman in her 70s in good health.

This clonotype was found a few times. J is TRBJ2-6 and V is TRBV12-3 or TRBV12-4; the D is unclear. The V end was cut by 5 bases, the J end by 0 bases, with 8 bases between. The CDR3 loop spans 15 amino acids. This CDR3 is CASSPRYSGANVLTF. In nucleotides, the CDR3 is TGTGCCAGCAGTCCCCGCTACTCTGGGGCCAACGTCCTGACTTTC.

V and J are TRBV7-2 and TRBJ1-2; no clear D. The CDR3 has 15 amino acids. V was shortened by 2 bases and J by 8 bases, with 18 bases between the two germline ends. Germline V gene sequence: CDR1 SGHTA, CDR2 FQGNSA. CDR3 sequence (DNA): TGTGCCAGCAGCTTAAGCGGCTGGCAGAAGGGAGGCTACACCTTC. Protein sequence: CASSLSGWQKGGYTF. The full variable domain, in which reference TRBV7-2 and TRBJ1-2 provide the parts outside the CDR3, is GAGVSQSPSNKVTEKGKDVELRCDPISGHTALYWYRQSLGQGLEFLIYFQGNSAPDKSGLPSDRFSAERTGGSVSTLTIQRTQQEDSAVYLCASSLSGWQKGGYTFGSGTRLTVV.

The CDR3 sequence: CASSVRVDNEQFF. The CDR3 DNA reads as TGTGCCAGCAGCGTAAGAGTTGACAATGAGCAGTTCTTC. V is TRBV9 and J is TRBJ2-1; D gene unclear. This CDR3 is 13 amino acids long. In germline, CDR1 is SGDLS, CDR2 YYNGEE. The V gene lost 1 base and the J gene lost 5 bases, with 7 bases spanning the gap.

The chain employs TRBV3-1 and TRBJ1-5, with D unresolved. The CDR3 length is 18 residues. V lost 0 bases and J 0 bases, leaving 15 bases between the germline ends. CDR1 LGHDT and CDR2 YNNKEL come from the germline V gene (reference sequence). The CDR3 region has the DNA TGTGCCAGCAGCCAAGACCTGGATCCGGGTTATAGCAATCAGCCCCAGCATTTT. Protein: CASSQDLDPGYSNQPQHF. Full variable domain (remainder filled in from reference TRBV3-1 and TRBJ1-5): DTAVSQTPKYLVTQMGNDKSIKCEQNLGHDTMYWYKQDSKKFLKIMFSYNNKELIINETVPNRFSPKSPDKAHLNLHINSLELGDSAVYFCASSQDLDPGYSNQPQHFGDGTRLSIL.

For the CDR3, the DNA is TGTGCCAGCAGCCTCTTCGGTGAGCAGTTCTTC. Amino acid sequence: CASSLFGEQFF. The chain has TRBV7-2 and TRBJ2-5; D not resolved. The closer fit of TRBJ2-1 to the DNA end suggests the J call may be wrong. The CDR3 is made up of 11 amino acids. CDR1 is SGHTA, CDR2 FQGNSA, per germline.

This clonotype was observed many times. The chain's CDR3 is CASSTSGGTDTQYF. The CDR3 bases are TGTGCCAGCAGTACTAGCGGGGGCACAGATACGCAGTATTTT. V usage is TRBV6-6 and J usage is TRBJ2-3; 10 bases are a match to TRBD2. CDR3 length equals 14 residues. Germline V gene data show CDR1 as MNHNY and CDR2 as SVGAGI (reference sequence). V lost 5 bases and J lost 1; bases outside the gene matches: 0.

This clonotype has only a few counts. This sequence joins TRBV6-6 and TRBJ1-4; D is ambiguous. The CDR3 has 11 amino acids. From germline, CDR1 is MNHNY and CDR2 SVGAGI (reference sequence). V dropped 7 bases and J dropped 3 bases, with 3 bases sitting between them. CDR3 nucleotides: TGTGCCAGCACTCCTAATGAAAAACTGTTTTTT. It encodes CASTPNEKLFF.

This clonotype was observed a few times. J is TRBJ2-1 and V is TRBV9, with 10 bases fitting TRBD2. The tail of the sequence fits TRBJ2-5 better, so the J call may be wrong. This CDR3 is built from 15 residues. CDR1 is SGDLS and CDR2 is YYNGEE in the germline V gene. The CDR3 spells CASSVKAGGPQTQYF. Written as DNA, the CDR3 is TGTGCCAGCAGCGTGAAAGCGGGGGGGCCTCAGACCCAGTACTTC.

On this clonotype: A read error may account for a junction end that differs from germline. This rearrangement joins TRBV5-1 to TRBJ1-1, with D possibly being TRBD1 (5 bases). The CDR3 is made up of 14 amino acids. Germline loops: CDR1 SGHRS, CDR2 YFSETQ. The CDR3 region is CAGSSQGGNTEAFF. The CDR3 DNA sequence: TGCGCCGGCAGCTCCCAGGGTGGGAACACTGAAGCTTTCTTT.

V gene TRBV29-1 combines with J gene TRBJ2-1; 11 bases fit TRBD2. This CDR3 contains 14 residues. V shed 7 bases, J shed 7 bases, and the junction held 9 bases outside the gene matches. Germline CDR1 is SQVTM and CDR2 is ANQGSEA. The CDR3 region has the DNA TGCAGCGGCTCCCCGACTAGCGGGGAGAATGAGCAGTTCTTC. Its translation is CSGSPTSGENEQFF.

The genes are TRBV10-3 and TRBJ2-5; 11 bases match TRBD2. The J call is uncertain, as TRBJ2-1 better fits the DNA end. Germline CDR1 is ENHRY and CDR2 is SYGVKD. CDR3 length: 16 residues. The CDR3 loop is CAISERLAGNGDEQFF. CDR3 coding DNA: TGTGCCATCAGTGAGCGACTAGCGGGAAATGGGGATGAGCAGTTCTTC.

Here the CDR3 reads CSGGRGQAYNQPQHF. DNA of the CDR3: TGCAGTGGGGGGAGGGGACAGGCCTACAATCAGCCCCAGCATTTT. The rearrangement joins TRBV20-1 to TRBJ1-5, with 8 bases aligning to TRBD1. Germline V gene data show CDR1 as DFQATT and CDR2 as SNEGSKA (reference sequence). The V gene end was trimmed by 7 bases and the J gene end by 3 bases; junction bases not matched to a gene: 11. CDR3 length: 15 amino acids.

The rearrangement joins TRBV6-4 to TRBJ2-6; possibly TRBD1 or TRBD2 for D (5 bases each). V lost 5 bases and J lost 2, with 13 bases in between. The CDR3 consists of 16 residues. The germline V gene encodes CDR1 MRHNA and CDR2 SNTAGT. CDR3 loop: CASSPQGRAGANVLTF. The CDR3 DNA sequence: TGTGCCAGCAGTCCTCAGGGACGCGCTGGGGCCAACGTCCTGACTTTC.

This clonotype was picked up one time. This sequence joins TRBV29-1 and TRBJ1-1, with D unclear. This CDR3 is built from 13 residues. Deletions cut 1 base from V and 4 bases from J, with 10 bases between. Per germline, CDR1 SQVTM and CDR2 ANQGSEA. The CDR3 nucleotides read TGCAGCGTTGAAGGGGGTATCGGCACTGAAGCTTTCTTT. Encoded protein: CSVEGGIGTEAFF.

The genes are TRBV24-1 and TRBJ2-3; perhaps TRBD2 as D (6 bases). The CDR3 is 15 residues long. Looked up from germline, CDR1 is KGHDR and CDR2 is SFDVKD. Trimming removed 4 bases from V and 5 bases from J, with 15 bases in between. The CDR3 reads CATSDPKRLGDTQYF. CDR3 nucleotide sequence: TGTGCCACCAGTGACCCTAAGAGACTAGGAGATACGCAGTATTTT.

This clonotype has at least ten counts. The V and J genes are TRBV7-9 and TRBJ1-4; D is ambiguous. The CDR3 sequence is 15 residues long. Germline loops: CDR1 SEHNR, CDR2 FQNEAQ (reference sequence). The germline V and J ends were trimmed by 5 bases and 0 bases, with 10 bases remaining between them. The chain's CDR3 is CASSQPATTNEKLFF. DNA for the CDR3: TGTGCCAGCAGCCAACCGGCAACAACTAATGAAAAACTGTTTTTT.

J is TRBJ1-4 and V is TRBV30; D may be TRBD1 (5 bases). This CDR3 comprises 13 residues. Germline CDR1 GTSNPN, CDR2 SVGIG (reference sequence). V lost 4 bases, J lost 5 bases, and 11 bases lay in between. CDR3 loop: CAWNRQKNEKLFF. DNA for the CDR3: TGTGCCTGGAATCGACAGAAGAATGAAAAACTGTTTTTT. Filled out from reference TRBV30 and TRBJ1-4, the complete variable domain reads SQTIHQWPATLVQPVGSPLSLECTVEGTSNPNLYWYRQAAGRGLQLLFYSVGIGQISSEVPQNLSASRPQDRQFILSSKKLLLSDSGFYLCAWNRQKNEKLFFGSGTQLSVL.

This clonotype has a count of ten or more. The chain has TRBV20-1 and TRBJ2-5, with 11 bases that match TRBD2. In germline, CDR1 is DFQATT, CDR2 SNEGSKA (reference sequence). V was clipped by 5 bases and J by 0 bases; unmatched bases: 5. This CDR3 spans 15 amino acids. This CDR3 is CSAPPLAGDQETQYF. Written as DNA, the CDR3 is TGCAGTGCTCCGCCACTAGCGGGGGACCAAGAGACCCAGTACTTC.

J is TRBJ1-2 and V is TRBV27; TRBD1 aligns across 7 bases. The J segment lost 8 bases and the V segment lost 6 bases, leaving 12 bases of the junction unmatched. This CDR3 has 14 residues. Germline CDR1 is MNHEY and CDR2 is SMNVEV (reference sequence). For the CDR3, the DNA is TGTGCCAGCAGGCTCCGACAGGGTAACTCCGGCTACACCTTC. This gives the protein CASRLRQGNSGYTF.

This clonotype was observed a few times. This chain joins TRBV5-1 and TRBJ2-3; D remains unclear. The V end was cut by 7 bases, the J end by 5 bases, with 20 bases between. CDR3 length: 15 residues. Germline V CDR1 and CDR2: SGHRS, YFSETQ. This CDR3 is CASANTIGGVDTQYF. CDR3 nucleotides: TGCGCCAGCGCCAACACGATAGGCGGAGTAGATACGCAGTATTTT.

This clonotype was seen more than once but under ten times. The rearrangement links TRBV29-1 to TRBJ2-7, with 8 nucleotides matching TRBD1. J was trimmed by 5 bases and V by 4 bases; bases with no gene match: 1. CDR1 and CDR2 from the germline V gene are SQVTM and ANQGSEA. The CDR3 contains 11 residues. This chain's CDR3 is CSVATGDEQYF. In DNA form, the CDR3 reads TGCAGCGTTGCGACAGGGGACGAGCAGTACTTC.